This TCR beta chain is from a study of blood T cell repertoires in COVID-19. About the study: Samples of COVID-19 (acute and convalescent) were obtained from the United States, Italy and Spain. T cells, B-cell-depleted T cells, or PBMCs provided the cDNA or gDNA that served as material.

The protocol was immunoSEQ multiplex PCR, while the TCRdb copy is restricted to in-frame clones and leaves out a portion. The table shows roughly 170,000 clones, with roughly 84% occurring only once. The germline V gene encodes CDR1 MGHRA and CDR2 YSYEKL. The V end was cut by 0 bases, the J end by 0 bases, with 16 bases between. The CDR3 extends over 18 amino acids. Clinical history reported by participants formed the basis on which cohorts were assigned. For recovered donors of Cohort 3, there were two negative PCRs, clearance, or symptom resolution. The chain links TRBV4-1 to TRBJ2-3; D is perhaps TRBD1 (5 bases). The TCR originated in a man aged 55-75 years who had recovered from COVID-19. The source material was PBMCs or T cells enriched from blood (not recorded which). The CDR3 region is CASSQDIRALPSTDTQYF. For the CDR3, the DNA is TGCGCCAGCAGCCAAGATATCAGGGCCCTCCCAAGCACAGATACGCAGTATTTT.